The clone carrying this T cell receptor (beta chain) was recorded once. There are 16 residues in the CDR3. From germline, CDR1 is MNHEY and CDR2 SMNVEV (reference sequence). The V and J ends lost 4 bases and 0 bases, in that order; junction bases with no gene match: 6. These data come from a study of OX40 agonist ivuxolimab in advanced cancers. Overall study: Patients were dosed intravenously with ivuxolimab at 0.01 to 10 mg/kg every 2 weeks.

Only in-frame clones appear in the TCRdb table, and some are missing; sequencing was by immunoSEQ multiplex PCR. The sample holds 65,000 to 95,000 clones, roughly 92% seen once. This TCR came from an adult with an advanced solid tumor such as melanoma, head and neck, liver or kidney cancer. The chain uses TRBV27 and TRBJ1-1; TRBD1 matches at 9 bases. Sequenced here: CD4+ or CD8+ T cells sorted from blood, sampled in a trial of the OX40 agonist ivuxolimab. DNA for the CDR3: TGTGCCAGCAGTTACCAGAGGACAGGGGTGAACACTGAAGCTTTCTTT. Translated: CASSYQRTGVNTEAFF.